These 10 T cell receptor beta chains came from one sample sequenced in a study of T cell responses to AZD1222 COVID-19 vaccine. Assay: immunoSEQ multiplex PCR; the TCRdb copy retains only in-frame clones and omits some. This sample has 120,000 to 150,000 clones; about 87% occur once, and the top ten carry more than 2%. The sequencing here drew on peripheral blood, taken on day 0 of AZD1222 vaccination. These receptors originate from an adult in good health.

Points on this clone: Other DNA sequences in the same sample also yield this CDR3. The CDR3 reads CSASDSNQPQHF. The CDR3 nucleotides read TGCAGTGCTAGTGACAGTAATCAGCCCCAGCATTTT. The rearrangement links TRBV20-1 to TRBJ1-5, with D tentatively TRBD1 (5 bases). V lost 3 bases and J lost 4, with 7 bases in between. This CDR3 comprises 12 residues. CDR1 DFQATT and CDR2 SNEGSKA come from the germline V gene (reference sequence).

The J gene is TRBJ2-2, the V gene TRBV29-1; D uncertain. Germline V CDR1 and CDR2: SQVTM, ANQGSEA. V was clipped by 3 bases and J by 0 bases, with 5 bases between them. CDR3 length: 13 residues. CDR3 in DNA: TGCAGCGTTGACCCGGCGAACACCGGGGAGCTGTTTTTT. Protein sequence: CSVDPANTGELFF.

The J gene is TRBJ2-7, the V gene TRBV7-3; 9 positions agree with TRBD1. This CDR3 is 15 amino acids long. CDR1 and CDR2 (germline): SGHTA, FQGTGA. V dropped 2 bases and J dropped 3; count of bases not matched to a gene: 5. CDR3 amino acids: CASSLYRGPNYEQYF. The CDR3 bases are TGTGCCAGCAGCTTATACAGGGGGCCTAACTACGAGCAGTACTTC.

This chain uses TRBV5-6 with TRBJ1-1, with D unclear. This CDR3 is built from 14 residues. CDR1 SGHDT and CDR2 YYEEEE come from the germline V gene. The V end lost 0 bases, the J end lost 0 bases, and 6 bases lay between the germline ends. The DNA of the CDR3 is TGTGCCAGCAGCTTGGTGGGCCTGAACACTGAAGCTTTCTTT. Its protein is CASSLVGLNTEAFF.

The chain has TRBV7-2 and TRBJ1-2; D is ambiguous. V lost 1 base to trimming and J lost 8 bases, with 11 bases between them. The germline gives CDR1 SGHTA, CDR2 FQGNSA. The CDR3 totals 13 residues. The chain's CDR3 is CASSLVPSGGYTF. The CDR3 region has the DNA TGTGCCAGCAGCTTAGTCCCCTCGGGGGGCTACACCTTC.

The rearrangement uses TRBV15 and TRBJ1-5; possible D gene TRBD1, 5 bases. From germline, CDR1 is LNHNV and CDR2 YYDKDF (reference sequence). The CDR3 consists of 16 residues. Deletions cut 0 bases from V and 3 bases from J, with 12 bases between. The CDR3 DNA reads TGTGCCACCAGCAGAGATCTAAGGGGCCCCAATCAGCCCCAGCATTTT. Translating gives CATSRDLRGPNQPQHF.

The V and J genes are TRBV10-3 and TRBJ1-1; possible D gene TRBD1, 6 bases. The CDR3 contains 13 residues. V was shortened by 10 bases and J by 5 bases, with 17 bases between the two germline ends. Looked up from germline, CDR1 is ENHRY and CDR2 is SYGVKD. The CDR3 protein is CATSYKGDTEAFF. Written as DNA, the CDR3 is TGTGCCACCTCGTATAAGGGGGATACTGAAGCTTTCTTT.

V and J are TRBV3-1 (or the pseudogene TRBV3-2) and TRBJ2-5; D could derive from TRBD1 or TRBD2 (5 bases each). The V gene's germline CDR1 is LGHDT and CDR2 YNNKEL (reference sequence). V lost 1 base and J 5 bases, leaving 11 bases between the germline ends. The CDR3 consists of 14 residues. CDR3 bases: TGTGCCAGCAGCCAAGGGGGACCTGCGGAGACCCAGTACTTC. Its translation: CASSQGGPAETQYF.

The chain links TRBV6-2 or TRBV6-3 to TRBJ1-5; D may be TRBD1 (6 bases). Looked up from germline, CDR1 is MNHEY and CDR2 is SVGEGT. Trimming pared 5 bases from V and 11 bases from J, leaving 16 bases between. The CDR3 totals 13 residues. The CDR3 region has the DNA TGTGCCAGCAGTACGGACAGTCTTAGGTCCCAGCATTTT. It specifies CASSTDSLRSQHF.

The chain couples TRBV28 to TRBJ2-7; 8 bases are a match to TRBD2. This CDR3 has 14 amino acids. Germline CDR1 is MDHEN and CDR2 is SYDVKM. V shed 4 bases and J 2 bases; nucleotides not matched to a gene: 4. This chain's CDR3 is CASSSVGGAYEQYF. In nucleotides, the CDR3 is TGTGCCAGCAGTTCCGTCGGGGGGGCCTACGAGCAGTACTTC.